These T cell receptor beta chains were read from a single sample in a study of regulatory T cells in long-lasting Graves disease. From the multiplex PCR reads, TCRdb called clonotypes with MiXCR, one entry per CDR3 protein. The repertoire includes hundreds of thousands of distinct CDR3 sequences, about 16% of them detected once, and approximately 25% sits in the top ten. This sample was shared with a second study, whose subject was T cells in Graves' hyperthyroidism and ophthalmopathy.

The source was peripheral blood mononuclear cells (PBMCs), collected at new diagnosis, from a patient treated with antithyroid drugs. These receptors all stem from a woman aged 35-65 years with Graves disease. Both conserved end residues are part of each CDR3. D genes are given only for firm matches. Clone size is not always given. Where it is, it says once, few, many or a class for expanded clones.

NA,TRBV27,NA,TRBJ1-2,TGTGCCAGCAGTTTAAATGGCAGCCCTGGCTACACCTTC,CASSLNGSPGYTF
NA,TRBV12-3/TRBV12-4,NA,TRBJ2-7,TGTGCCAGCAGTTTGATGGGAAGCGAGCAGTACTTC,CASSLMGSEQYF
NA,TRBV28,many,TRBJ1-1,TGTGCCAGCCCTCCCCGGGGGGGCTCACCGGAAGCTTTCTTT,CASPPRGGSPEAFF
NA,TRBV19,once,TRBJ2-2,TGTGCCAGTAGTACACAGACAACCGGGGAGCTGTTTTTT,CASSTQTTGELFF
TRBD1,TRBV6-1,NA,TRBJ1-5,TGTGCCAGCAGTCCAGGGGGCTCCAATCAGCCCCAGCGTTTT,CASSPGGSNQPQRF
NA,TRBV12-3/TRBV12-4,many,TRBJ2-5,TGTGCCAGCAGCCCATCAAGGGGGACCCAGTACTTC,CASSPSRGTQYF
NA,TRBV6-1,NA,TRBJ1-5,TGTGCCAGCAGTACTACCGGGGGGTACCAGCCCCAGCATTTT,CASSTTGGYQPQHF
TRBD2,TRBV7-9,NA,TRBJ2-3,TGTGCCAGCAGGCTAGGCTCGGGGGGGCCCTCAGATACGCAGTATTTT,CASRLGSGGPSDTQYF
TRBD1,TRBV7-3,many,TRBJ2-2,TGTGCCAGCAGCAAGGGGGACAGGGGGCGAGACGGGGAGCTGTTTTTT,CASSKGDRGRDGELFF
TRBD1,TRBV20-1,many,TRBJ1-2,TGCAGTGCTCGCTTAGGGGACAGATATGGCTACACCTTC,CSARLGDRYGYTF
NA,TRBV6-5,few,TRBJ1-6,TGTGCCAGCAGTTCAGAACAGGGTCTGTGGAATTCACCCCTCCACTTT,CASSSEQGLWNSPLHF
NA,TRBV5-1,few,TRBJ1-1,TGCGCCAGCGGTCTTGAAGGGGCGGACACTGAAGCTTTCTTT,CASGLEGADTEAFF
NA,TRBV20-1,few,TRBJ2-2,TGCAGTGCTAGAGTCTCAGCTTCGAACACCGGGGAGCTGTTTTTT,CSARVSASNTGELFF
NA,TRBV12-3/TRBV12-4,many,TRBJ1-2,TGTGCCAGCAGCCTTAACAGGGTCTATGGCTACACCTTC,CASSLNRVYGYTF
TRBD2,TRBV3-1,many,TRBJ2-3,TGTGCCAGCAAGGAGACTAGCGGGAGCACAGATACGCAGTATTTT,CASKETSGSTDTQYF
NA,TRBV5-1,many,TRBJ1-4,TGCGCCAGCAGACAGCACGGCAGCCAGAATGAAAAACTGTTTTTT,CASRQHGSQNEKLFF
NA,TRBV6-2/TRBV6-3,many,TRBJ2-3,TGTGCCAGCAGTGAGATGACTGCCTCTAGCACAGATACGCAGTATTTT,CASSEMTASSTDTQYF
TRBD2,TRBV4-2,NA,TRBJ2-7,TGTGCCAGCAGCCAGGAAGGCGGACTAGCGGGAGTTGCCTACGAGCAGTACTTC,CASSQEGGLAGVAYEQYF
TRBD1,TRBV19,NA,TRBJ2-5,TGTGCCAGTGGGACAGGGGCTGGGCGCGGTGAGACCCAGTACTTC,CASGTGAGRGETQYF
NA,TRBV7-3,many,TRBJ2-5,TGTGCCAGCAGCTTAGGGTCTGGCTCCCAAGAGACCCAGTACTTC,CASSLGSGSQETQYF
NA,TRBV3-1,many,TRBJ2-5,TGTGCCAGCAGCCAAGATAGGCTAGTCCAAGAGACCCAGTACTTC,CASSQDRLVQETQYF
TRBD2,TRBV6-1,many,TRBJ2-1,TGTGCCAGCCGGGAGGCGGGGGGGATAAGTGAGCAGTTCTTC,CASREAGGISEQFF
NA,TRBV20-1,many,TRBJ1-1,TGCAGTGCTAGCGGGCTGAACACTGAAGCTTTCTTT,CSASGLNTEAFF
NA,TRBV6-5,many,TRBJ1-1,TGTGCCAGCAGTTACTCTACAGAGAACACTGAAGCTTTCTTT,CASSYSTENTEAFF
NA,TRBV20-1,few,TRBJ2-3,TGCAGCTTCAGGGGTGGAGATACGCAGTATTTT,CSFRGGDTQYF
NA,TRBV6-1,NA,TRBJ1-2,TGTGCCAGCAAACGCGTCTCGGGTACTTATGGCTACACCTTC,CASKRVSGTYGYTF
TRBD1,TRBV18,few,TRBJ1-4,TGTGCCAGCTCACCACCGGCAGGGGGTGGACCTAATGAAAAACTGTTTTTT,CASSPPAGGGPNEKLFF
TRBD2,TRBV15,many,TRBJ2-7,TGTGCCACCAGCAGAGGGACTAGCGGATCCTACGAGCAGTACTTC,CATSRGTSGSYEQYF
TRBD2,TRBV5-1,few,TRBJ2-1,TGCGCCAGCGTCGGGGGGGCCCTTTACAATGAGCAGTTCTTC,CASVGGALYNEQFF
NA,TRBV5-6,few,TRBJ2-3,TGTGCCAGCAGCGTAATCGGGCGGCAAACAGATACGCAGTATTTT,CASSVIGRQTDTQYF
NA,TRBV3-1,NA,TRBJ1-6,TGTGCCAGCAGCCAAGATCCTAGAGACAAAAATAATTCACCCCTCCACTTT,CASSQDPRDKNNSPLHF
NA,TRBV3-1,many,TRBJ1-1,TGTGCCAGCAGCCGCGAGTCCAGTATGAACACTGAAGCTTTCTTT,CASSRESSMNTEAFF
TRBD2,TRBV6-1,NA,TRBJ2-3,TGTGCCAGCTGGGACCGGGGGAGGGGCACAGATACGCAGTATTTT,CASWDRGRGTDTQYF
NA,TRBV2,many,TRBJ2-2,TGTGCCAGCAGAAGACAGACGAACACCGGGGAGCTGTTTTTT,CASRRQTNTGELFF
NA,TRBV28,many,TRBJ1-1,TGTGCCCGCCACAACAGTCGGGGAGGCACTGAAGCTTTCTTT,CARHNSRGGTEAFF
NA,TRBV24-1,many,TRBJ2-1,TGTGCCACCAGTGACCGCACTTGGGGGCGCGGGTACAATGAGCAGTTCTTC,CATSDRTWGRGYNEQFF
NA,TRBV6-2/TRBV6-3,many,TRBJ2-7,TGTGCCAGCAGTTACTCGAACTACGAGCAGTACTTC,CASSYSNYEQYF
TRBD1,TRBV20-1,NA,TRBJ2-1,TGCAGTGCTAGAGCACGGACAGGGGGAAGCTACAATGAGCAGTTCTTC,CSARARTGGSYNEQFF
NA,TRBV4-1,NA,TRBJ1-3,TGCGCCAGCAGCCAAGTATCGAACACCATATATTTT,CASSQVSNTIYF
NA,TRBV5-1,many,TRBJ2-1,TGCGCCAGCAGCTTGGCTGCGGGGAGCTCCTACAATGAGCAGTTCTTC,CASSLAAGSSYNEQFF
NA,TRBV5-1,NA,TRBJ1-2,TGCGCCAGCAGCCCGGGGGCCGGCGGTAACTATGGCTACACCTTC,CASSPGAGGNYGYTF
TRBD1,TRBV12-3/TRBV12-4,many,TRBJ1-2,TGTGCCAGCAGTAAGACAGGGGGCTATGGCTACACCTTC,CASSKTGGYGYTF
NA,TRBV12-3/TRBV12-4,few,TRBJ1-5,TGTGCCAGCAGTTTGGGGGGCGCCTGGGCGGATCAGCCCCAGCATTTT,CASSLGGAWADQPQHF
NA,TRBV28,many,TRBJ2-1,TGTGCCAGCAGTTTAGTAGGAGGTCGGGTTAATGAGCAGTTCTTC,CASSLVGGRVNEQFF
NA,TRBV30,many,TRBJ1-3,TGTGCCTTCAAGGGGGTTGGAAACACCATATATTTT,CAFKGVGNTIYF
NA,TRBV10-3,NA,TRBJ1-1,TGTGCCGCCGCCTCAGGGACTTTTTGGACTGAAGCTTTCTTT,CAAASGTFWTEAFF
NA,TRBV20-1,many,TRBJ2-5,TGCAGTGCTAGAGATTCGTGGGGGGGCCTGGAGACCCAGTACTTC,CSARDSWGGLETQYF
NA,TRBV3-1,many,TRBJ1-4,TGTGCCAGCGGAAGTGCAACTAATGAAAAACTGTTTTTT,CASGSATNEKLFF
NA,TRBV7-2,many,TRBJ1-2,TGTGCCAGCAGCCCAGGGGCAGTGGCGTTTAGCTACACCTTC,CASSPGAVAFSYTF
NA,TRBV28,many,TRBJ2-2,TGTGCCAGCTCCCGAAAACAGGCGAACACCGGGGAGCTGTTTTTT,CASSRKQANTGELFF
NA,TRBV11-2,many,TRBJ1-3,TGTGCCAGCAGCTTATCAGGGAGTGCTGGAAACACCATATATTTT,CASSLSGSAGNTIYF